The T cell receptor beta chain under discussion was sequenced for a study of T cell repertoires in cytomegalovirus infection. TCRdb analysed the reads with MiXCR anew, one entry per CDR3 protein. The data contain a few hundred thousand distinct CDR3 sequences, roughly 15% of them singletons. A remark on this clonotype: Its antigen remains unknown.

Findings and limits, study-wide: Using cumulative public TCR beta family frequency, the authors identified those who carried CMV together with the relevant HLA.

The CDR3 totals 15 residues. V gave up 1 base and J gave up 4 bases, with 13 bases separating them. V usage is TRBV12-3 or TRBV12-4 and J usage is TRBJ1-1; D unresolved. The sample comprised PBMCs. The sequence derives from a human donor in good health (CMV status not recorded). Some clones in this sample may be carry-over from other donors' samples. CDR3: CASSLGLGGFTEAFF. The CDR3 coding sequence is TGTGCCAGCAGTTTAGGATTAGGAGGATTCACTGAAGCTTTCTTT.